This TCR beta chain was sequenced in a study of early stage breast cancer tumors. Study context: Most invasive tumors, about 80% of the 16, were ER+/PR+/HER2-. Study-level results: Functional markers like CD4, CD8 and FOXP3 were missed in bulk sequencing.

V lost 5 bases to trimming and J lost 1 base, with 12 bases between them. Germline lookup yields CDR1 SQVTM and CDR2 ANQGSEA. The CDR3 is made up of 14 amino acids. Regarding this clone: The target antigen is unknown.

Each sample had two DNA replicates, about 0.52 ug blood or about 1.4 ug tissue. Clones were sequenced by immunoSEQ multiplex PCR, and TCRdb holds only the in-frame ones, with some missing. In the table there are roughly 30,000 clones, roughly four fifths of which are singletons. This clonotype was sampled from a person aged 40-50 years with breast cancer. This chain links TRBV29-1 with TRBJ2-4, with unresolved D. Sequencing was performed on blood. CDR3 region: CSVLGNWAKNIQYF. The CDR3 DNA reads as TGCAGCGTTTTAGGGAATTGGGCCAAAAACATTCAGTACTTC.